This T cell receptor beta chain was recorded in a study of T cells in Graves' hyperthyroidism and ophthalmopathy. This clonotype was found many times. RNA transcripts were the template for amplifying TCR beta CDR3 regions. A set of HTBI primers served as the primers for a first-round RT-PCR of the TCR CDR3. MiXCR was run by TCRdb on the multiplex PCR reads, yielding one entry per CDR3 protein. The table includes 620,000 or so distinct CDR3 sequences, roughly 14% detected once. The trim removed 1 base at V and 8 bases at J, leaving 5 bases unmatched. CDR3 length: 15 residues. Germline assignment: CDR1 KGHSH and CDR2 LQKENI.

V gene TRBV18 combines with J gene TRBJ1-6; 7 nucleotides line up with TRBD1. The material sequenced was blood. The TCR was taken from a woman aged 50 to 60 with Graves' ophthalmopathy. This chain's CDR3 is CASSPQGARHSPLHF. Written as DNA, the CDR3 is TGTGCCAGCTCACCACAGGGGGCAAGGCATTCACCCCTCCACTTT.